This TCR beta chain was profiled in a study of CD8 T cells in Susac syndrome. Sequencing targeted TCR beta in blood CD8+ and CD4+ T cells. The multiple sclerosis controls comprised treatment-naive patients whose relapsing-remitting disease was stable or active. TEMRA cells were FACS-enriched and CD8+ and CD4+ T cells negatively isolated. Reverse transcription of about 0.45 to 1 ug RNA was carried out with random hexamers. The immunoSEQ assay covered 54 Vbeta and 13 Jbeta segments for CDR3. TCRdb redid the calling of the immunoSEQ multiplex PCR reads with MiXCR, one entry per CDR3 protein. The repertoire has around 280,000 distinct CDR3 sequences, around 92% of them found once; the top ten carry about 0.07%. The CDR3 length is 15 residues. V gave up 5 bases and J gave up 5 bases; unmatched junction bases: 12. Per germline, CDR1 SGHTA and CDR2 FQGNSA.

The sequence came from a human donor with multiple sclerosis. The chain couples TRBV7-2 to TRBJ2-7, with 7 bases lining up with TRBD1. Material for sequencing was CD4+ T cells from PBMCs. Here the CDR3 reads CASSLSDRRAHEQYF. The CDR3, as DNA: TGTGCCAGCAGCCTATCGGACAGGCGGGCTCACGAGCAGTACTTC. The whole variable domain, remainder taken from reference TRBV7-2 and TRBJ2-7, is GAGVSQSPSNKVTEKGKDVELRCDPISGHTALYWYRQSLGQGLEFLIYFQGNSAPDKSGLPSDRFSAERTGGSVSTLTIQRTQQEDSAVYLCASSLSDRRAHEQYFGPGTRLTVT.